One and the same sample provided the 16 T cell receptor beta chains below, sequenced in a study of T cells in Graves' hyperthyroidism and ophthalmopathy. The CDR3 regions of TCR beta were amplified from RNA transcripts. Initially, a first-round RT-PCR of the TCR CDR3 employed the HTBI primer set. From the multiplex PCR reads, TCRdb called clonotypes with MiXCR, one entry per CDR3 protein. The data show about 540,000 distinct CDR3 sequences, about 45% seen once. The sample comprised peripheral blood or thyroid tissue (not recorded which). Receptors were obtained from a woman aged 18-29 years with Graves' hyperthyroidism.

This clonotype was seen ten or more times. At one end the junction does not follow the germline gene, possibly because of a read error. The CDR3 sequence: CASSPGTSDEQYF. In nucleotides, the CDR3 is TGCGCCAGCAGCCCCGGCACGTCAGACGAGCAGTACTTC. The chain employs TRBV7-9 and TRBJ2-7; no definite D call. The germline V gene has CDR1 SEHNR and CDR2 FQNEAQ (reference sequence). The CDR3 contains 13 residues.

CDR3 region: CGFAGDGTYEQYF. CDR3 nucleotides: TGCGGATTCGCCGGGGACGGTACCTACGAGCAGTACTTC. The gene calls are TRBV20-1 and TRBJ2-7; D may correspond to TRBD1 or TRBD2 (5 bases each). Germline V gives CDR1 DFQATT, CDR2 SNEGSKA (reference sequence). This CDR3 contains 13 residues.

The V gene is TRBV10-3, the J gene TRBJ1-2, with D possibly TRBD1 on 5 matching bases. The V gene lost 5 bases and the J gene lost 8 bases, with 15 bases spanning the gap. Germline V gene data show CDR1 as ENHRY and CDR2 as SYGVKD. The CDR3 consists of 13 residues. This CDR3 reads CAISLVEGRGYTF. CDR3 sequence (DNA): TGTGCCATCAGTTTAGTCGAGGGACGGGGCTACACCTTC.

This sequence joins TRBV7-2 and TRBJ1-2; 10 bases line up with TRBD1. The ends lost 5 bases at V and 6 bases at J; junction bases unmatched: 9. Germline CDR1 reads SGHTA; CDR2 reads FQGNSA. CDR3 length equals 15 residues. Here the CDR3 DNA reads TGTGCCAGCAGCACCTACCGGGGACAGGGGAATGGCTACACCTTC. Translated, it gives CASSTYRGQGNGYTF. Full variable domain (missing parts from reference TRBV7-2 and TRBJ1-2): GAGVSQSPSNKVTEKGKDVELRCDPISGHTALYWYRQSLGQGLEFLIYFQGNSAPDKSGLPSDRFSAERTGGSVSTLTIQRTQQEDSAVYLCASSTYRGQGNGYTFGSGTRLTVV.

The rearrangement uses TRBV25-1 and TRBJ1-2, with TRBD1 matching over 12 bases. The CDR3 consists of 16 residues. Germline CDR1 MGHDK, CDR2 SYGVNS. Trimming took 5 bases from V and 7 from J; bases not matched to a gene: 11. Here the CDR3 reads CASSLGTGGASVGYTF. The CDR3 DNA is TGTGCCAGCAGTTTAGGGACAGGGGGCGCATCCGTTGGCTACACCTTC.

This chain links TRBV25-1 with TRBJ1-2; 7 bases fit TRBD1. There are 15 residues in the CDR3. Unmatched junction bases numbered 7, after V lost 3 bases and J lost 3 bases. Germline V gene data show CDR1 as MGHDK and CDR2 as SYGVNS. CDR3 loop: CASSDQTGRDYGYTF. CDR3 nucleotide sequence: TGTGCCAGCAGTGACCAGACAGGGAGGGACTATGGCTACACCTTC.

The chain has TRBV7-3 and TRBJ2-7; D perhaps matches TRBD1 (6 bases). V was clipped by 6 bases and J by 3 bases, with 18 bases between them. From germline, CDR1 is SGHTA and CDR2 FQGTGA. The CDR3 is 15 residues long. The CDR3 loop is CASSPTGNYGYEQYF. CDR3 DNA: TGTGCCAGCAGTCCAACAGGGAACTATGGCTACGAGCAGTACTTC.

This clonotype was counted at least ten times. The chain links TRBV14 to TRBJ2-7; 7 nucleotides agree with TRBD2. V trimming: 0 bases; J trimming: 6 bases; junction bases outside the gene matches: 2. The CDR3 totals 13 residues. Per germline, CDR1 SGHDN and CDR2 FVKESK. CDR3 residues: CASSQEGGTEQYF. CDR3 nucleotides: TGTGCCAGCAGCCAAGAGGGGGGGACCGAGCAGTACTTC.

This sequence joins TRBV9 and TRBJ1-1; a weak D match, TRBD1 (5 bases). Germline-derived CDR1 and CDR2 are SGDLS and YYNGEE. The length of the CDR3 is 13 residues. Trimming removed 0 bases from V and 7 bases from J, with 10 bases in between. CDR3 protein: CASSVDLDNEAFF. The CDR3 bases are TGTGCCAGCAGCGTAGATTTGGACAATGAAGCTTTCTTT.

This clonotype was found many times. The chain recombines TRBV2 with TRBJ2-7, with D maybe TRBD2 (7 bases). The CDR3 is made up of 15 amino acids. Germline V gene lookup returns CDR1 SNHLY and CDR2 FYNNEI. Trimming pared 7 bases from V and 5 bases from J, leaving 21 bases between. DNA of the CDR3: TGTGCCAGCACCCGGCGGGGGACACAGAACCACGAGCAGTACTTC. It codes for CASTRRGTQNHEQYF.

This chain uses TRBV29-1 with TRBJ1-1, with D maybe TRBD1 (6 bases). Looked up from germline, CDR1 is SQVTM and CDR2 is ANQGSEA. The CDR3 has 11 residues. Deletions cut 8 bases from V and 3 bases from J, with 10 bases between. In nucleotides, the CDR3 is TGCAGCCCACAGGGTTACACTGAAGCTTTCTTT. It specifies CSPQGYTEAFF.

This chain joins TRBV19 and TRBJ1-3; maybe TRBD1 (5 bases). Germline CDR1 is LNHDA and CDR2 is SQIVND (reference sequence). The ends were cut back, 7 bases at V and 4 bases at J, with 14 bases in the middle. The CDR3 contains 14 residues. Written as DNA, the CDR3 is TGTGCCAGTAACCGAGGGGCGTACGGAAACACCATATATTTT. Translation: CASNRGAYGNTIYF.

This clonotype was found many times. The chain combines TRBV6-5 with TRBJ1-6; no clear D gene. Trimming cost V 7 bases and J 10 bases, with 14 bases left between them. CDR3 length equals 13 residues. Germline lookup yields CDR1 MNHEY and CDR2 SVGAGI. The CDR3: CASTYRTESPLHF. In DNA, the CDR3 is TGTGCCAGCACCTATAGGACGGAGTCACCCCTCCACTTT.

The chain joins TRBV15 to TRBJ2-7, with D hard to call. The CDR3 covers 15 residues. Germline V gene data show CDR1 as LNHNV and CDR2 as YYDKDF (reference sequence). The ends were cut back, 2 bases at V and 0 bases at J, with 11 bases in the middle. The CDR3 DNA is TGTGCCACCAGCAGATCCCTGGTGGACTCCTACGAGCAGTACTTC. It encodes CATSRSLVDSYEQYF.

The CDR3 DNA follows: TGTGCCATCAGTTACGGGGAATACTATGGCTACACCTTC. This sequence encodes CAISYGEYYGYTF. The V gene is TRBV10-3, the J gene TRBJ1-2, with no clear D. Germline lookup yields CDR1 ENHRY and CDR2 SYGVKD. Trimming removed 5 bases from V and 3 bases from J, with 10 bases in between. The CDR3 has 13 residues.

As concerns this clonotype: One end of the junction fails to match germline, which may point to a read error. V and J are TRBV10-3 and TRBJ2-5, with a weak D call TRBD2 (7 bases). The CDR3 loop spans 15 amino acids. Germline V CDR1 and CDR2: ENHRY, SYGVKD. DNA for the CDR3: TGTGCCAGCAGTTACGCCGGGGGGCTCCAAGAGACCCAGTACTTC. It yields the protein CASSYAGGLQETQYF.